This T cell receptor (beta chain) comes out of a study of cytomegalovirus exposure and HLA in healthy donors. This clone showed up just once. CDR3 length equals 15 residues. Germline V gene sequence: CDR1 SGHNT, CDR2 YENEEA. With 5 bases clipped from V and 6 bases from J, the junction kept 7 bases outside the gene matches. Primers for the PCR totalled 60 Vbeta and 13 Jbeta. Sequencing was performed with immunoSEQ multiplex PCR; in TCRdb, only in-frame clones are kept and a portion is missing. The table has 210,000 or so clones, about 75% seen once. The chain carries TRBV11-3 and TRBJ2-2; 9 bases fit TRBD1. Input material: PBMCs. The origin of this receptor is a man aged 18 to 30 in good health and CMV-seronegative. The CDR3 DNA sequence: TGTGCCAGCAGCCACCGGGACAGGGTTTCCGGGGAGCTGTTTTTT. Protein product: CASSHRDRVSGELFF.